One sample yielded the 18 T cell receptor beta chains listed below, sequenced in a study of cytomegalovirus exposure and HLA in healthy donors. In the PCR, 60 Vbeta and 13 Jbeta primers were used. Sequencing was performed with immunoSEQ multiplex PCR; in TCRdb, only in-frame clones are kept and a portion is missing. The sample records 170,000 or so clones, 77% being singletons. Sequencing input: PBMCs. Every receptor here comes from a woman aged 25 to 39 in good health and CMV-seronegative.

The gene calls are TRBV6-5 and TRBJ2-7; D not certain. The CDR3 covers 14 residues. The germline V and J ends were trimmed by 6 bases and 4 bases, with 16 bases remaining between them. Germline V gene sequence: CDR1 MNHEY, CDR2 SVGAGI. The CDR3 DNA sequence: TGTGCCAGCAGCCTCGGGTCAGAGTTTTACGAGCAGTACTTC. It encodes CASSLGSEFYEQYF.

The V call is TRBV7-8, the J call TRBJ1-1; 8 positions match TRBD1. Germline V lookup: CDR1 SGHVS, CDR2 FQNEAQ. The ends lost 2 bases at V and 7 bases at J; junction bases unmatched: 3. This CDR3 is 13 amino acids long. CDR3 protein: CASSLTGGYEAFF. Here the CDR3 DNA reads TGTGCCAGCAGCTTAACAGGGGGTTATGAAGCTTTCTTT.

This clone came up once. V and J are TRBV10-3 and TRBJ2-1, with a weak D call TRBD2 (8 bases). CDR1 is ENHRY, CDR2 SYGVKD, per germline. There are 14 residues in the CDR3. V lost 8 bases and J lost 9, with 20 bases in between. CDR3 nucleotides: TGTGCCATCGAGCGGACTAGCCAGGGGGGTGAGCAGTTCTTC. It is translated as CAIERTSQGGEQFF.

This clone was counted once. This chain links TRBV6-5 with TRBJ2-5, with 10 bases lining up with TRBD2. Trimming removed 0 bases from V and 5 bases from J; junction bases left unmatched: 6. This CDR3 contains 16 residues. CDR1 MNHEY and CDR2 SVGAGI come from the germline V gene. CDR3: CASSYSIAGGGETQYF. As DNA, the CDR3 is TGTGCCAGCAGTTACTCCATAGCGGGAGGAGGGGAGACCCAGTACTTC.

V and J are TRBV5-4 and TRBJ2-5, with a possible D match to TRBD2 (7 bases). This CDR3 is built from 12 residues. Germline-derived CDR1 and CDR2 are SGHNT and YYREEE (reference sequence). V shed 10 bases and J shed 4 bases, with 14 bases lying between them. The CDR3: CAYGGAAETQYF. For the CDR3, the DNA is TGTGCCTATGGGGGGGCCGCAGAGACCCAGTACTTC.

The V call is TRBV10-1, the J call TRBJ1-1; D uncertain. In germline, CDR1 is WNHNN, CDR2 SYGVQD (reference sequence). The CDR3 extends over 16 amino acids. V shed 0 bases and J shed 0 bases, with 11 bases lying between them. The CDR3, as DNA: TGCGCCAGCAGTGAGTCTGGAGGCGTATTGAACACTGAAGCTTTCTTT. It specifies CASSESGGVLNTEAFF.

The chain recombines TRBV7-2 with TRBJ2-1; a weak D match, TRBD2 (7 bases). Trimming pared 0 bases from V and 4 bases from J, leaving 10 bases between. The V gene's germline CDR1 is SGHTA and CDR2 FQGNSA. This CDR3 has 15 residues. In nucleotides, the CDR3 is TGTGCCAGCAGCTTAGCAGCGGGGACATACAATGAGCAGTTCTTC. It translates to CASSLAAGTYNEQFF.

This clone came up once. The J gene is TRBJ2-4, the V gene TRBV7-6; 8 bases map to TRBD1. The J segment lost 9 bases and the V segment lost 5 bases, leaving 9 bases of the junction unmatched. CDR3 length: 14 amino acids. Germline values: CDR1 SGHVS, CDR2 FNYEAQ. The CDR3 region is CASSPRTGQGIQYF. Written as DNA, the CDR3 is TGTGCCAGCAGCCCGCGGACAGGGCAGGGCATTCAGTACTTC.

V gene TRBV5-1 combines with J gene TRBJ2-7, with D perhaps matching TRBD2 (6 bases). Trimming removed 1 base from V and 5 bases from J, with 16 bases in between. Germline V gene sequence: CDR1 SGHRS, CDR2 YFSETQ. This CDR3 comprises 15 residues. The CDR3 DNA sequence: TGCGCCAGCAGCTTGTCGGTGGGGAGGTTCCACGAGCAGTACTTC. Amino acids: CASSLSVGRFHEQYF. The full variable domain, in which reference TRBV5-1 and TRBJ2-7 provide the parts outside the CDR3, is KAGVTQTPRYLIKTRGQQVTLSCSPISGHRSVSWYQQTPGQGLQFLFEYFSETQRNKGNFPGRFSGRQFSNSRSEMNVSTLELGDSALYLCASSLSVGRFHEQYFGPGTRLTVT.

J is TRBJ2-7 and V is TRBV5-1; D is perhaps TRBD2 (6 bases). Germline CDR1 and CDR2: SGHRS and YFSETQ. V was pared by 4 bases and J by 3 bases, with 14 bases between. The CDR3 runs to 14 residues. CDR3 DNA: TGCGCCAGCAGCCCCGACGCGGGAATCTACGAGCAGTACTTC. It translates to CASSPDAGIYEQYF.

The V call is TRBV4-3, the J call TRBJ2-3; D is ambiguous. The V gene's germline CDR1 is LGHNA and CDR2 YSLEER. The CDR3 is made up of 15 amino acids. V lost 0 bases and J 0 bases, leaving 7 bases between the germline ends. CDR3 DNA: TGCGCCAGCAGCCAAGATCTAGGTAGCACAGATACGCAGTATTTT. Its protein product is CASSQDLGSTDTQYF.

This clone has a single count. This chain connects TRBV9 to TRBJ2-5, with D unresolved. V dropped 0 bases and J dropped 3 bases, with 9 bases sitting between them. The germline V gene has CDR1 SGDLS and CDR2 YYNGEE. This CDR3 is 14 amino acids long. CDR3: CASSVAGTKETQYF. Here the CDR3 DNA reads TGTGCCAGCAGCGTAGCGGGTACTAAAGAGACCCAGTACTTC. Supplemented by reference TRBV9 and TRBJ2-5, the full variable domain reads DSGVTQTPKHLITATGQRVTLRCSPRSGDLSVYWYQQSLDQGLQFLIQYYNGEERAKGNILERFSAQQFPDLHSELNLSSLELGDSALYFCASSVAGTKETQYFGPGTRLLVL.

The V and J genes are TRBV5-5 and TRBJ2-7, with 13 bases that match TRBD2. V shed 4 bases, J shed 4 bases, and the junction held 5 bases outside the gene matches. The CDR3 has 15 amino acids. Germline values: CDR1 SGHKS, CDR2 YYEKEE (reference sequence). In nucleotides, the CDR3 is TGTGCCAGCAGCCCCCCGGGACTAGCGGGATACGAGCAGTACTTC. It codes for CASSPPGLAGYEQYF.

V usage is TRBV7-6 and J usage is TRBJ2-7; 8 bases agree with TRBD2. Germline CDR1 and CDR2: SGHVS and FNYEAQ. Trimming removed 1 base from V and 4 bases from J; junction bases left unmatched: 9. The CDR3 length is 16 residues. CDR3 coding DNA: TGTGCCAGCAGCTTAGGGCCGCGCGGGAGGTTATACGAGCAGTACTTC. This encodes CASSLGPRGRLYEQYF. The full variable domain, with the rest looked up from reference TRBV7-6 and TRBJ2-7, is GAGVSQSPRYKVTKRGQDVALRCDPISGHVSLYWYRQALGQGPEFLTYFNYEAQQDKSGLPNDRFSAERPEGSISTLTIQRTEQRDSAMYRCASSLGPRGRLYEQYFGPGTRLTVT.

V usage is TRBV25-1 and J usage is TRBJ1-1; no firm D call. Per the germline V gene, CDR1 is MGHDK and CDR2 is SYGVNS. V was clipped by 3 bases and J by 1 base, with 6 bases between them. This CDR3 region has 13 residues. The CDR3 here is CASSDTGNTEAFF. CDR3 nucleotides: TGTGCCAGCAGTGACACGGGGAACACTGAAGCTTTCTTT.

The CDR3 loop is CASSFGLRGSYNEQFF. As DNA, the CDR3 is TGCGCCAGCAGCTTCGGGTTGCGGGGCTCCTACAATGAGCAGTTCTTC. The chain is built from TRBV5-1 and TRBJ2-1; D might be TRBD2 (6 bases). V gave up 2 bases and J gave up 0 bases, with 12 bases separating them. Germline V gene data show CDR1 as SGHRS and CDR2 as YFSETQ. The CDR3 length is 16 residues.

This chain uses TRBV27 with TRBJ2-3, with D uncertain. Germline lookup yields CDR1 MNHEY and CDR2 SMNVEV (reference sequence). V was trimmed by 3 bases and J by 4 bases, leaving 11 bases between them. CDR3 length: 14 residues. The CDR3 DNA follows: TGTGCCAGCAGTTTGGCTCTCGCCCCAGATACGCAGTATTTT. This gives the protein CASSLALAPDTQYF.

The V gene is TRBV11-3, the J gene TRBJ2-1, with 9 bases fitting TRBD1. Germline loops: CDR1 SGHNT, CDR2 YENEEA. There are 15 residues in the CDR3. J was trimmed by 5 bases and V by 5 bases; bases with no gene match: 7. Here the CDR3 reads CASSHGTGYDNEQFF. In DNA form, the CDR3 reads TGTGCCAGCAGCCACGGGACAGGGTACGACAATGAGCAGTTCTTC.